This T cell receptor beta chain comes out of a study of T cells in Graves' hyperthyroidism and ophthalmopathy. Background on the study: Blood from the periphery was taken at initial diagnosis, before any treatment.

No progression to ophthalmopathy during 18 months of follow-up defined stable disease. Using RNA transcripts as the source, TCR beta CDR3 regions were amplified. The HTBI primer set served for first-round RT-PCR of the TCR CDR3. A single record per CDR3 protein comes from TCRdb applying MiXCR to the multiplex PCR reads. The sample yields over 500,000 distinct CDR3 sequences, less than 15% seen once. The junction had 11 bases not matched to a gene; V was cut back by 5 bases and J by 3 bases. Germline V gene lookup returns CDR1 SGHRS and CDR2 YFSETQ. The CDR3 runs 16 residues. The sequencing sample was made of blood. The rearrangement uses TRBV5-1 and TRBJ1-1; TRBD1 matches at 9 bases. The clonotype comes from a woman aged 40 to 50 with Graves' hyperthyroidism. The CDR3 reads CASSPGTGIGDTEAFF. CDR3 nucleotides: TGCGCCAGCAGTCCCGGGACAGGGATAGGGGACACTGAAGCTTTCTTT.